The 12 T cell receptor beta chains presented below share a single source sample, sequenced in a study of CD8 T cells in ankylosing spondylitis (dated by TCRdb to 2016 to 2017). Libraries were prepared through 5' RACE. For sequencing, an Illumina HiSeq 2500 was employed. TCRdb reanalyzed the raw reads on its own, using fastp at Q25 for trimming and MiXCR for clone calling, and kept in-frame beta chains. Entries that share a CDR3 protein sequence are merged under the most common genes and DNA. The sample table holds about 540,000 distinct CDR3 sequences, of which 9.5% to 15% were seen once. The ten top clones hold approximately 6.3% of the sample. These receptors have no identified antigens. General findings and caveats noted by the study authors: Blood from ankylosing spondylitis patients appeared to be characterized by a TCR beta motif made up of under 10 highly homologous amino acid variants.

The sequenced material came from blood, either unsorted or a sorted T cell fraction (not recorded which). Source of these receptors: a male donor with ankylosing spondylitis.

CDR3 sequence reads: CSASGGGGNIQYF. In nucleotides, the CDR3 is TGCAGTGCTTCCGGAGGGGGGGGAAACATTCAGTACTTC. The gene calls are TRBV20-1 and TRBJ2-4; weak D call: TRBD2 (7 bases). CDR3 length: 13 residues. Germline V gene data show CDR1 as DFQATT and CDR2 as SNEGSKA (reference sequence). The V end lost 5 bases, the J end lost 6 bases, and 14 bases lay between the germline ends.

There are a few counts of this clonotype. The rearrangement joins TRBV18 to TRBJ2-7; no firm D call. CDR3 length: 14 amino acids. Germline V CDR1 and CDR2: KGHSH, LQKENI. V was cut by 3 bases and J by 2 bases, with 11 bases left in between. The DNA for the CDR3 is TGTGCCAGCTCACCGACGGCCTCCCCCTACGAGCAGTACTTC. Encoded protein: CASSPTASPYEQYF.

This clonotype was seen a few times. V usage is TRBV7-2 and J usage is TRBJ1-1; 12 bases match TRBD1. Germline-derived CDR1 and CDR2 are SGHTA and FQGNSA. V gave up 3 bases and J gave up 5 bases; unmatched junction bases: 4. The length of the CDR3 is 15 residues. The CDR3 DNA sequence: TGTGCCAGCAGCTTGGGACAGGGGGCTTGGACTGAAGCTTTCTTT. Its translation: CASSLGQGAWTEAFF.

The gene calls are TRBV12-5 and TRBJ2-2; D gene uncertain. The V end was cut by 1 base, the J end by 1 base, with 7 bases between. Looked up from germline, CDR1 is LGHNT and CDR2 is FRNRAP. The CDR3 covers 15 residues. The CDR3, as DNA: TGTGCTAGTGGTTTGGGACAAATGAACACCGGGGAGCTGTTTTTT. As protein: CASGLGQMNTGELFF.

The chain has TRBV18 and TRBJ2-7, with 10 bases lining up with TRBD1. With V trimmed by 3 bases and J by 7 bases, 0 bases remained unmatched. The germline CDR1 and CDR2 sequences are KGHSH and LQKENI. The CDR3 extends over 12 amino acids. The DNA for the CDR3 is TGTGCCAGCTCACCGGGACAGGGGGAGCAGTACGTC. The encoded protein is CASSPGQGEQYV.

This rearrangement joins TRBV3-1 to TRBJ1-1, with 11 positions matching TRBD1. With V trimmed by 4 bases and J by 0 bases, 4 bases remained unmatched. The CDR3 sequence is 16 residues long. CDR1 and CDR2 from the germline V gene are LGHDT and YNNKEL (reference sequence). The CDR3 protein is CASSPRDRGMNTEAFF. CDR3 bases: TGTGCCAGCAGCCCCCGGGACAGGGGGATGAACACTGAAGCTTTCTTT.

The genes are TRBV10-3 and TRBJ2-5; D could derive from TRBD1 or TRBD2 (7 bases each). CDR3 length equals 16 residues. Trimming left V 2 bases short and J 3 bases short, with 16 bases between. The germline CDR1 and CDR2 sequences are ENHRY and SYGVKD. CDR3 nucleotides: TGTGCCATCAGTGAGCCGGGGGAGGGGGCTGAAGAGACCCAGTACTTC. This encodes CAISEPGEGAEETQYF.

This clonotype was seen a few times. The V gene is TRBV20-1, the J gene TRBJ1-5, with 8 bases lining up with TRBD1. This CDR3 is 14 amino acids long. The trim removed 3 bases at V and 5 bases at J, leaving 6 bases unmatched. The V gene's germline CDR1 is DFQATT and CDR2 SNEGSKA (reference sequence). CDR3 sequence reads: CSASTGGRDQPQHF. CDR3 nucleotides: TGCAGTGCTAGCACAGGGGGGCGGGATCAGCCCCAGCATTTT.

This clonotype appeared a few times. The chain joins TRBV20-1 to TRBJ2-7, with D possibly being TRBD2 (5 bases). The CDR3 has 12 amino acids. The ends were cut back, 1 base at V and 6 bases at J, with 10 bases in the middle. CDR1 DFQATT and CDR2 SNEGSKA come from the germline V gene (reference sequence). As DNA, the CDR3 is TGCAGTGCTAGAGGTTCGGCGGGCGAGCAGTACGTC. Residues: CSARGSAGEQYV.

This clonotype was seen at least ten times. This rearrangement joins TRBV4-1 to TRBJ2-3; TRBD2 aligns across 7 bases. Trimming removed 0 bases from V and 0 bases from J; junction bases left unmatched: 3. Per the germline V gene, CDR1 is MGHRA and CDR2 is YSYEKL. The CDR3 sequence is 16 residues long. The CDR3: CASSQDPSGSTDTQYF. In DNA, the CDR3 is TGCGCCAGCAGCCAAGACCCTAGCGGTAGCACAGATACGCAGTATTTT.

This chain links TRBV5-1 with TRBJ1-6; the D is unclear. Germline assignment: CDR1 SGHRS and CDR2 YFSETQ. Trimming took 0 bases from V and 0 from J, leaving 7 bases between them. This CDR3 has 16 residues. For the CDR3, the DNA is TGCGCCAGCAGCTTGGACGGAGTCTCCTATAATTCACCCCTCCACTTT. This sequence encodes CASSLDGVSYNSPLHF.

This chain uses TRBV7-8 with TRBJ2-7; a possible D gene is TRBD2 (5 bases). This CDR3 is 13 amino acids long. Germline-derived CDR1 and CDR2 are SGHVS and FQNEAQ. With 0 bases removed from V and 6 bases from J, the gap between germline ends came to 9 bases. The CDR3 DNA sequence: TGTGCCAGCAGCTTAGCGGGAGCTCGCGAGCAGTACGTC. Its translation is CASSLAGAREQYV.